The text below deals with one T cell receptor (beta chain). What it binds is not known. The CDR3 is 11 residues long. Trimming took 8 bases from V and 16 from J, leaving 15 bases between them. CDR1 is MNHNS and CDR2 is SASEGT in the germline V gene. Assembly of TCR beta libraries relied on iRepertoire HTBI primers together with Arm-PCR of CDR3 regions. In TCRdb, the multiplex PCR reads were re-called with MiXCR into one record per CDR3 protein. The sample has around 250,000 distinct CDR3 sequences; about 20% are singletons. Described time point: newly diagnosed GD, antithyroid drugs for less than 3 months. After RNA was extracted from PBMCs, the TCR library was made from it. This entry is derived from a study of regulatory T cells in long-lasting Graves disease. The study's findings and limits: For persistent Graves' patients, TCR diversity was lower than for newly diagnosed ones. Under persistent disease, TRBV28, TRBJ1-2 and TRBJ2-5 were used preferentially.

These data also featured in a second study, about T cells in Graves' hyperthyroidism and ophthalmopathy. As reported in that work: Orbital computed tomography and thyroid ultrasound, together with serum TRAb and thyroxine and clinical symptoms, were used for diagnoses.

Source: peripheral blood mononuclear cells (PBMCs), taken at new diagnosis, from a patient treated with antithyroid drugs. V and J are TRBV6-1 and TRBJ1-6, with D uncertain. This sequence was found in a woman aged 25 to 45 with Graves disease. The CDR3 DNA reads as TGTGCCAGCTCCCCAGGCCGTTCTCTCCACTTT. This translates into CASSPGRSLHF.